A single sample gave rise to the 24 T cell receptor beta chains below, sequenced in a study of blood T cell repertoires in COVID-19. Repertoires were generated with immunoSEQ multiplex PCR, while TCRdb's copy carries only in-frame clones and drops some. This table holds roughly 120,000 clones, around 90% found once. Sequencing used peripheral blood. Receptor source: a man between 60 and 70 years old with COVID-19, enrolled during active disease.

As DNA, the CDR3 is TGTGCCAGCAGCTTAGCTCCAAACAATGAGCAGTTCTTC. This sequence encodes CASSLAPNNEQFF. V gene TRBV7-8 combines with J gene TRBJ2-1; D is unresolved. The CDR3 totals 13 residues. V lost 0 bases to trimming and J lost 5 bases, with 5 bases between them. The germline V gene has CDR1 SGHVS and CDR2 FQNEAQ.

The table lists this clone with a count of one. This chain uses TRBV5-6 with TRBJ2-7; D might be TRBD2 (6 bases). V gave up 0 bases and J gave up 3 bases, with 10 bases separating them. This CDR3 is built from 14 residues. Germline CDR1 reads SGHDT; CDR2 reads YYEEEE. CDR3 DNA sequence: TGTGCCAGCAGCTTGGAACTAGCCGACTACGAGCAGTACTTC. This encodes CASSLELADYEQYF. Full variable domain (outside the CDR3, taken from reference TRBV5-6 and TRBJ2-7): DAGVTQSPTHLIKTRGQQVTLRCSPKSGHDTVSWYQQALGQGPQFIFQYYEEEERQRGNFPDRFSGHQFPNYSSELNVNALLLGDSALYLCASSLELADYEQYFGPGTRLTVT.

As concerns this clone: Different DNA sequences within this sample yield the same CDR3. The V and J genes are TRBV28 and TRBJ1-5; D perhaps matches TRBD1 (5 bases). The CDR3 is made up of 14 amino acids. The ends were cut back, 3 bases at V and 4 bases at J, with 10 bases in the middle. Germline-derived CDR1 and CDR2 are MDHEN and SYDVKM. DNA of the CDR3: TGTGCCAGCAGTTTGGGGCAGGGTAATCAGCCCCAGCATTTT. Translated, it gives CASSLGQGNQPQHF.

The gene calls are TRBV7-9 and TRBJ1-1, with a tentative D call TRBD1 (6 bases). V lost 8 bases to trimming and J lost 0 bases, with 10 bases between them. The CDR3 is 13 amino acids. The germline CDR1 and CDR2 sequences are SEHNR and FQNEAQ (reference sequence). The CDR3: CASGGRMNTEAFF. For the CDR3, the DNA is TGTGCCAGCGGGGGCAGAATGAACACTGAAGCTTTCTTT.

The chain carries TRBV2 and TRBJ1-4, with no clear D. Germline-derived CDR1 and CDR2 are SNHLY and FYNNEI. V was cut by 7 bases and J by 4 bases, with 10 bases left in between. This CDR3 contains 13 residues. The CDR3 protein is CASISQINEKLFF. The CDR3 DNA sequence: TGTGCCAGCATTTCACAAATTAATGAAAAACTGTTTTTT. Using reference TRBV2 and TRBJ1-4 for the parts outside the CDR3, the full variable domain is EPEVTQTPSHQVTQMGQEVILRCVPISNHLYFYWYRQILGQKVEFLVSFYNNEISEKSEIFDDQFSVERPDGSNFTLKIRSTKLEDSAMYFCASISQINEKLFFGSGTQLSVL.

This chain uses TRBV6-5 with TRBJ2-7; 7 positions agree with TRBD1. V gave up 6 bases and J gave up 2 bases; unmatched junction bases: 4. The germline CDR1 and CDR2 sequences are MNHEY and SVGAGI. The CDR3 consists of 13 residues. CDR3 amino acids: CASREGAAYEQYF. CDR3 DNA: TGTGCCAGCAGAGAGGGGGCGGCCTACGAGCAGTACTTC.

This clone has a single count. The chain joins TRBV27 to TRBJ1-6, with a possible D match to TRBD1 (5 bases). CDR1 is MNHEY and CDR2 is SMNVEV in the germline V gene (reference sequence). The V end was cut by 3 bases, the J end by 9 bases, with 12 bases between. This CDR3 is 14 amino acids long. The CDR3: CASSFTGESSPLHF. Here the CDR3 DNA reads TGTGCCAGCAGTTTTACGGGGGAAAGTTCACCCCTCCACTTT.

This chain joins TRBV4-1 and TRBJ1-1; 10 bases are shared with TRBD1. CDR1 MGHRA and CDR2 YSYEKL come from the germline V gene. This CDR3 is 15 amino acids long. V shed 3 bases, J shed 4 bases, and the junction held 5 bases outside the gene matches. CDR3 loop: CASSHRDRGSTEAFF. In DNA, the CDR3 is TGCGCCAGCAGCCATAGGGACAGGGGTAGCACTGAAGCTTTCTTT.

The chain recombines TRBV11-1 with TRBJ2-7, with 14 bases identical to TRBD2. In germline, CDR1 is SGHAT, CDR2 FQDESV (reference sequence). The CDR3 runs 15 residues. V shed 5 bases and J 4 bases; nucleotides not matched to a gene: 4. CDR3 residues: CASSGTSGSLYEQYF. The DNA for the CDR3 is TGTGCCAGCAGCGGGACTAGCGGGAGTCTATACGAGCAGTACTTC.

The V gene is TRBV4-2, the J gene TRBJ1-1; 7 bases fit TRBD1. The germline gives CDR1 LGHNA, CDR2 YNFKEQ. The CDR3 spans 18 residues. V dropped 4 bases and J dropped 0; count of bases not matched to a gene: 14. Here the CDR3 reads CASSLQSAGGFMNTEAFF. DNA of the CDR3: TGTGCCAGCAGCCTCCAAAGCGCAGGGGGTTTCATGAACACTGAAGCTTTCTTT.

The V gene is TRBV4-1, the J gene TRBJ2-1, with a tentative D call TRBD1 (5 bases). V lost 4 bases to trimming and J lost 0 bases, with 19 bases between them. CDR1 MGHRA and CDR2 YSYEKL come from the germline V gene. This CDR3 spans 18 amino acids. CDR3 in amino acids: CASSRERGPSSSYNEQFF. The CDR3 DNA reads TGCGCCAGCAGCCGAGAAAGGGGTCCCTCGAGCTCCTACAATGAGCAGTTCTTC.

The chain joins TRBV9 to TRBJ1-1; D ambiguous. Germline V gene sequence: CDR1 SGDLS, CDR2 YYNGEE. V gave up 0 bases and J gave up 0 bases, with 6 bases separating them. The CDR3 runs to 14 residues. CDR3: CASSVGSMNTEAFF. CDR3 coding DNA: TGTGCCAGCAGCGTAGGGAGCATGAACACTGAAGCTTTCTTT. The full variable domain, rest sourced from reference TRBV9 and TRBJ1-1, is DSGVTQTPKHLITATGQRVTLRCSPRSGDLSVYWYQQSLDQGLQFLIQYYNGEERAKGNILERFSAQQFPDLHSELNLSSLELGDSALYFCASSVGSMNTEAFFGQGTRLTVV.

The CDR3 DNA is TGTGCCAGCTCTGGCCAGTATTCCACAGATACGCAGTATTTT. This encodes CASSGQYSTDTQYF. The chain combines TRBV13 with TRBJ2-3, with unresolved D. Germline CDR1 is PRHDT and CDR2 is FYEKMQ (reference sequence). The CDR3 contains 14 residues. The V gene lost 8 bases and the J gene lost 2 bases, with 14 bases spanning the gap.

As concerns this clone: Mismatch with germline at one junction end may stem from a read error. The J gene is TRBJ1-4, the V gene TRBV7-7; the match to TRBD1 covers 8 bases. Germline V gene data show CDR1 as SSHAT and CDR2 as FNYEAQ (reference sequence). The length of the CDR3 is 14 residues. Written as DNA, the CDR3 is TGTGCTAGCAGCTCCGGGACAGGAAGTCAAAAACTGTTTTTT. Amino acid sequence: CASSSGTGSQKLFF.

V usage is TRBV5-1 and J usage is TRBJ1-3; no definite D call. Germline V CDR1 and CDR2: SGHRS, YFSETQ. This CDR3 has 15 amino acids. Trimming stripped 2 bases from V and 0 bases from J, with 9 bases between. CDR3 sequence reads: CASSFFASSGNTIYF. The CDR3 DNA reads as TGCGCCAGCAGCTTTTTTGCCAGCTCTGGAAACACCATATATTTT. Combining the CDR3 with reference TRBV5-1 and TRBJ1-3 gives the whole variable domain KAGVTQTPRYLIKTRGQQVTLSCSPISGHRSVSWYQQTPGQGLQFLFEYFSETQRNKGNFPGRFSGRQFSNSRSEMNVSTLELGDSALYLCASSFFASSGNTIYFGEGSWLTVV.

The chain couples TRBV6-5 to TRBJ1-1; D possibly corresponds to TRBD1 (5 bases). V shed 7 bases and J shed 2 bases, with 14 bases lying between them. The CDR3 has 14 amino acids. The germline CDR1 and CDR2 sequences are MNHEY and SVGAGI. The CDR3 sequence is CASTPVGRNTEAFF. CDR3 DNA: TGTGCCAGCACTCCCGTGGGGCGTAACACTGAAGCTTTCTTT.

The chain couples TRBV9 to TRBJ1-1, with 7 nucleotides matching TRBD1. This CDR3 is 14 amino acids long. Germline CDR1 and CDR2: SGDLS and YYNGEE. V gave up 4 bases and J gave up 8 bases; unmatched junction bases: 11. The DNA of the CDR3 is TGTGCCAGCAGCACCCAGACAGGGCCGGGGGAAGCTTTCTTT. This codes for CASSTQTGPGEAFF.

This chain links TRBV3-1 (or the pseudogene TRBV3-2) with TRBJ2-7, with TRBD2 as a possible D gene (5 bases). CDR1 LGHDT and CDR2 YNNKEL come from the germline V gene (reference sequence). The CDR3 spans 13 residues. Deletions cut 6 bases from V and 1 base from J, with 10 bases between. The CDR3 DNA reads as TGTGCCAGCAGATCCACTAGTTCCTACGAGCAGTACTTC. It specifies CASRSTSSYEQYF.

The CDR3 sequence is CASSLPVASGEQFF. Written as DNA, the CDR3 is TGTGCCAGCAGCTTACCCGTTGCTAGCGGTGAGCAGTTCTTC. This rearrangement joins TRBV11-2 to TRBJ2-1; 7 positions match TRBD2. The CDR3 contains 14 residues. Trimming removed 2 bases from V and 9 bases from J; junction bases left unmatched: 7. CDR1 and CDR2 from the germline V gene are SGHAT and FQNNGV.

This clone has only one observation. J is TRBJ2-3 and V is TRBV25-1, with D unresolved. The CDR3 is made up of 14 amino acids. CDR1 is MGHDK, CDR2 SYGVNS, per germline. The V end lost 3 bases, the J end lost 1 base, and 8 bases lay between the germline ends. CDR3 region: CASSDPRGTDTQYF. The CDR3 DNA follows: TGTGCCAGCAGTGACCCTCGAGGCACAGATACGCAGTATTTT.

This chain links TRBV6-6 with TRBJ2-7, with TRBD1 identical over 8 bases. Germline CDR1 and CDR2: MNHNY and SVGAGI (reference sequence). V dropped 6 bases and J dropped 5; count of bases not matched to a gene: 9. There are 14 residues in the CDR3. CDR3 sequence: CASRSPGGRNEQYF. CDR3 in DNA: TGTGCCAGCAGATCCCCAGGGGGCAGGAACGAGCAGTACTTC.

The CDR3 DNA reads as TGTGCCAGCAGTCCACGGGGTGAAAAACTGTTTTTT. This sequence encodes CASSPRGEKLFF. The chain is built from TRBV25-1 and TRBJ1-4; unclear D gene. Germline V gene data show CDR1 as MGHDK and CDR2 as SYGVNS. The length of the CDR3 is 12 residues. The germline V and J ends were trimmed by 5 bases and 7 bases, with 8 bases remaining between them.

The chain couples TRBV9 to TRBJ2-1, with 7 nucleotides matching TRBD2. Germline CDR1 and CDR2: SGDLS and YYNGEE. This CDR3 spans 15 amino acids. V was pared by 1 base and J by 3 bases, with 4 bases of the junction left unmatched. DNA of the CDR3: TGTGCCAGCAGCGTATCGGGGGACTACTACAATGAGCAGTTCTTC. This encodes CASSVSGDYYNEQFF.

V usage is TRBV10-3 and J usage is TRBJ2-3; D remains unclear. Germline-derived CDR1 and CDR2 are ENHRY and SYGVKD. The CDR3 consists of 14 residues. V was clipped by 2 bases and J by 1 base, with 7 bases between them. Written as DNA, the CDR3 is TGTGCCATCAGTGAGGGGCAGGGCACAGATACGCAGTATTTT. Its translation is CAISEGQGTDTQYF.